The present TCR beta chain was sequenced within a study of shared clonotypes between healthy human individuals. This clone was observed many times. In germline, CDR1 is ENHRY, CDR2 SYGVKD. This CDR3 has 15 residues. V shed 8 bases and J 6 bases; nucleotides not matched to a gene: 13. Clones were sequenced by immunoSEQ multiplex PCR, and TCRdb holds only the in-frame ones, with some missing. The sample shows about 680,000 clones, more than 70% of them seen only once. The sample comprised memory CD4+ T cells sorted from blood. Noted subset: CD45RA-negative fraction. This receptor was taken from a young woman in good health. This chain connects TRBV10-3 to TRBJ1-5, with TRBD1 matching 7 bases. CDR3 residues: CAIGEGAEFAQPQHF. The CDR3 coding sequence is TGTGCCATCGGCGAGGGGGCCGAATTCGCTCAGCCCCAGCATTTT.